A single sample is the source of the 3 T cell receptor beta chains below, sequenced in a study of cytomegalovirus exposure and HLA in healthy donors. The method was immunoSEQ multiplex PCR; TCRdb's version includes in-frame clones alone and lacks a portion of them. Of tens of thousands of clones detected, more than 80% appear once; the ten largest clones hold less than 6%. The source material was PBMCs. Receptors were obtained from a woman younger than 30 in good health and CMV-seronegative.

This sequence joins TRBV10-3 and TRBJ2-1, with TRBD2 matching 11 bases. J gave up 1 base and V 6 bases, and 5 bases lay outside the gene matches. The germline gives CDR1 ENHRY, CDR2 SYGVKD. The CDR3 length is 16 residues. The CDR3 here is CAIRGGLAASYNEQFF. CDR3 sequence (DNA): TGTGCCATCAGGGGGGGACTAGCGGCATCCTACAATGAGCAGTTCTTC.

The V call is TRBV5-1, the J call TRBJ2-1; 8 bases match TRBD1. The CDR3 consists of 15 residues. V gave up 5 bases and J gave up 6 bases; unmatched junction bases: 10. Germline CDR1 SGHRS, CDR2 YFSETQ. CDR3 sequence: CASRPDRGRSNEQFF. The CDR3 nucleotides are TGCGCCAGCAGACCCGACAGGGGAAGGAGCAATGAGCAGTTCTTC.

This clone showed up just a few times. The V call is TRBV19, the J call TRBJ2-1; 11 positions agree with TRBD2. Germline CDR1 reads LNHDA; CDR2 reads SQIVND (reference sequence). This CDR3 is 16 amino acids long. Trimming took 5 bases from V and 3 from J; bases not matched to a gene: 6. DNA of the CDR3: TGTGCCAGTAGTTCCGGGACTAGCGGCTTCTACAATGAGCAGTTCTTC. Protein: CASSSGTSGFYNEQFF.